Given below is one T cell receptor beta chain in context. This clonotype has more than one count but fewer than ten. Its binding antigen is unknown. One base away there is no much larger clone; base qualities are not given. These reads were obtained on an Illumina HiSeq 2500. Quantitative 5'-RACE with molecular barcodes was the method used to prepare the TCR beta libraries. Under the source paper's analysis protocol: A new computational method based on a probabilistic model of VDJ rearrangement was used to identify disease-linked TCR variants. TCRdb took the public reads, trimmed them with fastp at Q25, ran MiXCR for clone calling and kept in-frame beta chains. Here each entry gathers all rows of one CDR3 protein and keeps the most common genes and DNA. The V and J calls shown here were made by TCRdb, not taken from the authors' results. This sample lists roughly 670,000 distinct CDR3 sequences; roughly 20% were detected once. Of the sample, about 20% is held by the ten largest clones.

Including the terminal cysteine and phenylalanine, the CDR3 comprises 15 residues. The retained sequence is limited to the CDR3, 45 bases, with the frame set at the first base. A distance of 10 bases separates the germline ends of V and J, which lose 4 bases and 0 bases respectively. The germline V gene gives CDR1 as SGHRS and CDR2 as YFSETQ. The data are from a study of CD8 T cells in ankylosing spondylitis (dated by TCRdb to between 2016 and 2019). Concerning the study at large: To find TCR variants linked to disease, the study profiled T cell receptor beta repertoires in ankylosing spondylitis patients and healthy donors. Samples of peripheral blood were taken, and for ankylosing spondylitis patients, synovial fluid was collected as well. The full study cohort was made up of about 25 ankylosing spondylitis patients and more than 90 healthy donors. What the study reported, not specific to this receptor: The disease-linked clones showed a CD8+ phenotype and occurred at relatively low frequencies in peripheral blood. Significant enrichment of the disease-linked clones was reported in matched synovial fluid samples from ankylosing spondylitis patients. A TCR beta motif made up of several highly homologous amino acid variants appeared to be characteristic of blood from ankylosing spondylitis patients. Some of the motif variants had been reported before in the synovial fluid and blood of reactive arthritis patients, a finding that suggests common disease-initiation mechanisms.

Sequencing was performed on blood, either unsorted or a sorted T cell fraction (not recorded which). This sequence uses TRBV5-1 and TRBJ2-2; the D gene cannot be named for sure. The clonotype comes from a male donor with ankylosing spondylitis. The DNA sequence is as follows: TGCGCCAGCAGCCTGCCGGATTCGAACACCGGGGAGCTGTTTTTT. This yields the protein CASSLPDSNTGELFF.